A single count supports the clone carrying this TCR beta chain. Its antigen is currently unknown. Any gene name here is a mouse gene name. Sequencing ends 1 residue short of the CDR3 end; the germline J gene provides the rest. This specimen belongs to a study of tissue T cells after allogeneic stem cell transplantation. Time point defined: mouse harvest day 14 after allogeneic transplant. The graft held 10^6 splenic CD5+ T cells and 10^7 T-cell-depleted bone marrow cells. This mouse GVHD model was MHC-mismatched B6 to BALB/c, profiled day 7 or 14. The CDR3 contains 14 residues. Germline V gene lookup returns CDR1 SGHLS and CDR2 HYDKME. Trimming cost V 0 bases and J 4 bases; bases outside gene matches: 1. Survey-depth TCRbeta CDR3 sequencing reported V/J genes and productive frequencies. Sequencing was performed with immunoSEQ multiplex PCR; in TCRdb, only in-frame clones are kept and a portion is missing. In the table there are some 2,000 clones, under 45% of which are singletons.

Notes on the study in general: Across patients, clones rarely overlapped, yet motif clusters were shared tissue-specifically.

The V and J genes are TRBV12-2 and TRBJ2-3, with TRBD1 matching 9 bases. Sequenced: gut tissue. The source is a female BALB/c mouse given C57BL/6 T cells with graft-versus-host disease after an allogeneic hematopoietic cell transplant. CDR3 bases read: TGTGCCAGCTCTCTCGGACAGGGGTCAGAAACGCTGTAT. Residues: CASSLGQGSETLY. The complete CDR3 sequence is CASSLGQGSETLYF.